This is a list of T cell receptor beta chains from one sample in a study of neurological immune-mediated disorders. Via MiXCR, TCRdb re-called the 5' RACE reads, giving one row per CDR3 protein. Among 60,000 to 80,000 distinct CDR3 sequences listed, under 5% were seen once. Source material: PBMCs. The receptors stem from a woman in her forties or fifties with multiple sclerosis. The conserved cysteine and the conserved F or W are not part of the CDR3 here. D genes are given only for firm matches.

V gene: TRBV7-9
J gene: TRBJ2-7
D gene: NA
CDR3 protein: ASSSLGGYEQY

V gene: TRBV7-3
J gene: TRBJ2-5
D gene: NA
CDR3 protein: ASSLTGAGETQY

V gene: TRBV5-1
J gene: TRBJ2-7
D gene: NA
CDR3 protein: ASSPTRGAPNEQY

V gene: TRBV20-1
J gene: TRBJ1-5
D gene: NA
CDR3 protein: SAEGMSGALPQN

V gene: TRBV20-1
J gene: TRBJ2-3
D gene: NA
CDR3 protein: SANSDSTDTQY

V gene: TRBV29-1
J gene: TRBJ1-5
D gene: NA
CDR3 protein: SAGLGNQPQH

V gene: TRBV3-1
J gene: TRBJ2-7
D gene: TRBD2
CDR3 protein: ASSQSPSGGGNEQY

V gene: TRBV4-1
J gene: TRBJ1-4
D gene: TRBD1
CDR3 protein: ASSQTGTGNEKLF

V gene: TRBV9
J gene: TRBJ1-5
D gene: NA
CDR3 protein: ASSVDGLEPQH

V gene: TRBV7-9
J gene: TRBJ1-1
D gene: NA
CDR3 protein: ASSLLGLGEAF

V gene: TRBV12-3/TRBV12-4
J gene: TRBJ1-4
D gene: NA
CDR3 protein: ASRGNEKLF

V gene: TRBV5-1
J gene: TRBJ2-1
D gene: TRBD2
CDR3 protein: ASTKETSGYNEQF

V gene: TRBV10-3
J gene: TRBJ1-5
D gene: TRBD1
CDR3 protein: AIRAEQGAGKGQPQH

V gene: TRBV20-1
J gene: TRBJ2-3
D gene: NA
CDR3 protein: SAYRLGGGTDTQY

V gene: TRBV6-2/TRBV6-3
J gene: TRBJ2-2
D gene: TRBD1
CDR3 protein: ASQGQGPNGELF